This TCR beta chain stems from a study of glioma-infiltrating T cells after dendritic cell vaccination. This clone was observed a few times. CDR3 length equals 14 residues. CDR1 is SNHLY, CDR2 FYNNEI, per germline. Deletions cut 6 bases from V and 0 bases from J, with 12 bases between. Time point: after dendritic cell vaccination, including at tumor progression/relapse. The data were produced by immunoSEQ multiplex PCR, yet TCRdb's version contains in-frame clones alone and is incomplete. The sample shows about 100,000 clones, around 80% of them seen only once. The sequence came from a human donor with glioblastoma. The chain employs TRBV2 and TRBJ2-7, with D possibly matching TRBD1 (6 bases). The material sequenced was blood, taken after dendritic cell vaccination. The CDR3 nucleotides read TGTGCCAGCAGGGACAGCGAAAGCTCCTACGAGCAGTACTTC. This gives the protein CASRDSESSYEQYF.